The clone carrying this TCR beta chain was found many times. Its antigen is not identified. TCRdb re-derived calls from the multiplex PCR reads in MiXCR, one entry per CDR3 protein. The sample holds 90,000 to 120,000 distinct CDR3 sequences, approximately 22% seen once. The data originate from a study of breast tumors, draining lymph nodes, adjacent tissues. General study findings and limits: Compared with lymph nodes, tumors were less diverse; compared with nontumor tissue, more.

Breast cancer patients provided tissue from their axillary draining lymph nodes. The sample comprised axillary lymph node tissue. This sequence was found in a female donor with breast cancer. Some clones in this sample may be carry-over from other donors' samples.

In DNA form, the CDR3 reads TGTGCCAGCAGTTTATCGATGGGGAGTGGCTACACCTTC. Translating gives CASSLSMGSGYTF. The chain recombines TRBV27 with TRBJ1-2, with D hard to call. Germline CDR1 is MNHEY and CDR2 is SMNVEV (reference sequence). CDR3 length: 13 residues. The V and J ends lost 0 bases and 7 bases respectively, with 9 bases between them.